This T cell receptor (beta chain) was recorded in a study of cytomegalovirus exposure and HLA in healthy donors. Study-level background: From donors who were HLA-typed, an early data release held approximately 91 million unique TCRs.

Study-level findings and limits: Most of the TCR beta V segments (in an earlier analysis) were productive either about 87% or about 30% of the time. Presence/absence analyses rested on an assumption that sequencing depth was roughly uniform across donors.

CDR1 and CDR2 (germline): MNHEY, SVGAGI. This CDR3 spans 15 amino acids. J was trimmed by 4 bases and V by 10 bases; bases with no gene match: 13. For this clone: Antigen: not known.

Primers for the PCR totalled 60 Vbeta and 13 Jbeta. Assay: immunoSEQ multiplex PCR; the TCRdb copy retains only in-frame clones and omits some. Of approximately 100,000 clones in the sample, about 79% were seen once. The donors (healthy individuals) were bone marrow donors. The rearrangement uses TRBV6-5 and TRBJ2-3; TRBD2 agrees at 8 bases. The sample taken for sequencing was PBMCs. The TCR comes from a man aged 50 or older in good health and CMV-seropositive. The CDR3 sequence: CATNRGLAGPDTQYF. CDR3 DNA sequence: TGTGCCACGAATAGAGGGCTAGCGGGTCCAGATACGCAGTATTTT.